The 20 T cell receptor beta chains given below trace back to one sample, sequenced in a study of blood T cells in healthy people across ages. With a J-beta primer mix and a sample-barcoded 5' primer, a second PCR ran about 7 to 11 cycles. MiXCR, applied by TCRdb to the 5' RACE reads, yields one record per CDR3 protein. The top ten hold under 20% of the sample, which has approximately 1,100,000 distinct CDR3 sequences, around 45% seen once. Sequenced: blood. These receptors all come from a woman aged 55-70 years in good health.

The rearrangement uses TRBV25-1 and TRBJ2-3; 7 bases agree with TRBD2. CDR1 MGHDK and CDR2 SYGVNS come from the germline V gene. The length of the CDR3 is 12 residues. V lost 9 bases and J lost 0; bases outside the gene matches: 0. CDR3 region: CARRGSTDTQYF. The CDR3 DNA is TGTGCCAGGCGGGGGAGCACAGATACGCAGTATTTT.

This clonotype showed up just a few times. The chain has TRBV12-3 or TRBV12-4 and TRBJ2-1; 14 bases fit TRBD2. With V trimmed by 8 bases and J by 7 bases, 4 bases remained unmatched. CDR3 size: 14 residues. CDR3 region: CASLTSGRVNEQFF. The CDR3 DNA is TGTGCCAGCCTGACTAGCGGGAGGGTAAATGAGCAGTTCTTC.

This clonotype was counted only a few times. CDR3 DNA sequence: TGTGCCATATCAGGGAGCTCCTACAATGAGCAGTTCTTC. This encodes CAISGSSYNEQFF. The chain recombines TRBV12-3 or TRBV12-4 with TRBJ2-1; either TRBD1 or TRBD2 may fit D (5 bases each). CDR3 length: 13 residues. V was cut by 10 bases and J by 0 bases, with 10 bases left in between.

The genes are TRBV19 and TRBJ2-1, with D possibly being TRBD1 (6 bases). TRBJ2-7 matches the DNA end more closely, so the J call is doubtful. The CDR3 spans 15 residues. From germline, CDR1 is LNHDA and CDR2 SQIVND (reference sequence). In DNA, the CDR3 is TGTGCCCGCAATGCCACAGGGAGAGGGGACAATGAGCAGTACTTC. The encoded protein is CARNATGRGDNEQYF.

The chain uses TRBV20-1 and TRBJ2-1; D perhaps matches TRBD2 (6 bases). The last part of the DNA fits TRBJ2-7 better; the J call may be wrong. This CDR3 region has 14 residues. The germline gives CDR1 DFQATT, CDR2 SNEGSKA (reference sequence). The DNA for the CDR3 is TGCAGTGCTAGCGTGGGAGGACCCTACAATGAGCAGTACTTC. It specifies CSASVGGPYNEQYF.

The genes are TRBV24-1 and TRBJ1-1; 7 bases match TRBD1. The germline gives CDR1 KGHDR, CDR2 SFDVKD. The CDR3 extends over 16 amino acids. V lost 5 bases and J lost 0; bases outside the gene matches: 8. This CDR3 reads CATSGTDRFMNTEAFF. CDR3 DNA sequence: TGTGCCACCAGTGGAACGGACAGGTTCATGAACACTGAAGCTTTCTTT.

This chain joins TRBV6-1 and TRBJ2-5, with 8 nucleotides matching TRBD2. CDR3 length equals 16 residues. The ends lost 5 bases at V and 2 bases at J; junction bases unmatched: 10. Germline assignment: CDR1 MNHNS and CDR2 SASEGT. CDR3 nucleotides: TGTGCCAGCAGTCCCTTGGCGGGAGGTATTCAAGAGACCCAGTACTTC. Its translation is CASSPLAGGIQETQYF.

The chain couples TRBV20-1 to TRBJ2-5; 9 nucleotides match TRBD2. CDR3 length equals 17 residues. Germline V CDR1 and CDR2: DFQATT, SNEGSKA (reference sequence). The V segment lost 0 bases and the J segment 0 bases; nucleotides outside the gene matches: 8. As DNA, the CDR3 is TGCAGTGCTAGAGATACTAGGGCTAGCGGGAACCAAGAGACCCAGTACTTC. Encoded protein: CSARDTRASGNQETQYF.

The J gene is TRBJ2-7, the V gene TRBV13, with D hard to call. The germline V gene encodes CDR1 PRHDT and CDR2 FYEKMQ (reference sequence). The CDR3 spans 14 residues. V was cut by 0 bases and J by 2 bases, with 8 bases left in between. This chain's CDR3 is CASSLGALPYEQYF. CDR3 DNA sequence: TGTGCCAGCAGCTTAGGTGCGCTACCCTACGAGCAGTACTTC.

The genes are TRBV19 and TRBJ2-7; D may correspond to TRBD1 or TRBD2 (5 bases each). Deletions cut 2 bases from V and 2 bases from J, with 10 bases between. CDR3 length: 14 residues. Germline V gene data show CDR1 as LNHDA and CDR2 as SQIVND (reference sequence). The CDR3 bases are TGTGCCAGTAGTATATTCCCGGGGCCCTACGAGCAGTACTTC. Translating it yields CASSIFPGPYEQYF.

The chain joins TRBV4-1 to TRBJ2-5; D may be TRBD2 (5 bases). CDR1 MGHRA and CDR2 YSYEKL come from the germline V gene. The CDR3 contains 16 residues. Trimming pared 6 bases from V and 4 bases from J, leaving 21 bases between. This CDR3 is CASRPPGPRGLETQYF. CDR3 nucleotide sequence: TGCGCCAGCAGACCACCCGGGCCTCGAGGGTTAGAGACCCAGTACTTC.

This clonotype showed up just once. J is TRBJ2-7 and V is TRBV6-2 or TRBV6-3; 7 nucleotides agree with TRBD1. The J call may be wrong; the DNA end is better matched by TRBJ2-5. The length of the CDR3 is 13 residues. Germline V gives CDR1 MNHEY, CDR2 SVGEGT. CDR3 loop: CASRTGMRETQYF. CDR3 coding DNA: TGTGCCAGCAGGACAGGGATGAGAGAGACCCAGTACTTC.

This clonotype has more than one count but fewer than ten. This sequence joins TRBV6-1 and TRBJ2-7; D is perhaps TRBD2 (5 bases). V was cut by 1 base and J by 0 bases, with 10 bases left in between. The CDR3 has 15 residues. Germline CDR1 reads MNHNS; CDR2 reads SASEGT. This CDR3 is CASSEGAGSSYEQYF. Here the CDR3 DNA reads TGTGCCAGCAGTGAAGGGGCGGGTAGCTCCTACGAGCAGTACTTC.

The chain uses TRBV20-1 and TRBJ2-1, with 8 nucleotides matching TRBD2. This CDR3 spans 13 amino acids. V was pared by 1 base and J by 9 bases, with 5 bases of the junction left unmatched. Germline CDR1 DFQATT, CDR2 SNEGSKA (reference sequence). CDR3 amino acids: CSARAGTRGEQFF. As DNA, the CDR3 is TGCAGTGCTAGAGCGGGGACTAGGGGTGAGCAGTTCTTC.

This chain joins TRBV6-5 and TRBJ2-1; 8 bases are shared with TRBD2. With 0 bases clipped from V and 7 bases from J, the junction kept 2 bases outside the gene matches. This CDR3 has 14 residues. Germline-derived CDR1 and CDR2 are MNHEY and SVGAGI. CDR3 sequence reads: CASSYSSGINEQFF. The DNA for the CDR3 is TGTGCCAGCAGTTACTCTAGCGGGATTAATGAGCAGTTCTTC.

The CDR3, as DNA: TGTGCCAGCAGCACCGACAGGGACACAGATACGCAGTATTTT. It translates to CASSTDRDTDTQYF. This chain joins TRBV9 and TRBJ2-3, with 7 positions matching TRBD1. The ends lost 4 bases at V and 2 bases at J; junction bases unmatched: 4. Germline CDR1 and CDR2: SGDLS and YYNGEE. The CDR3 totals 14 residues. The full variable domain, in which reference TRBV9 and TRBJ2-3 provide the parts outside the CDR3, is DSGVTQTPKHLITATGQRVTLRCSPRSGDLSVYWYQQSLDQGLQFLIQYYNGEERAKGNILERFSAQQFPDLHSELNLSSLELGDSALYFCASSTDRDTDTQYFGPGTRLTVL.

The rearrangement joins TRBV20-1 to TRBJ2-5; D might be TRBD2 (6 bases). The CDR3 has 12 residues. Germline V gives CDR1 DFQATT, CDR2 SNEGSKA (reference sequence). With 6 bases removed from V and 2 bases from J, the gap between germline ends came to 10 bases. CDR3 sequence (DNA): TGCAGTGCGCCCGGGAGTCAAGAGACCCAGTACTTC. It is translated as CSAPGSQETQYF.

About this clonotype itself: A junction end diverges from the germline sequence, so it may reflect a read error. This chain links TRBV5-1 with TRBJ1-2; TRBD1 aligns across 9 bases. Per germline, CDR1 SGHRS and CDR2 YFSETQ. The CDR3 extends over 14 amino acids. The CDR3 is CAGSLQGANYGYTF. DNA of the CDR3: TGCGCCGGCAGCTTACAGGGGGCCAACTATGGCTACACCTTC.

The rearrangement links TRBV27 to TRBJ1-1; a weak D match, TRBD1 (5 bases). Trimming cost V 6 bases and J 8 bases, with 16 bases left between them. CDR3 length equals 13 residues. Germline CDR1 and CDR2: MNHEY and SMNVEV (reference sequence). This chain's CDR3 is CASSTGRSDEAFF. CDR3 sequence (DNA): TGTGCCAGCAGCACAGGACGATCGGACGAAGCTTTCTTT.

The V call is TRBV3-1, the J call TRBJ1-1; D might be TRBD1 (5 bases). Germline CDR1 is LGHDT and CDR2 is YNNKEL (reference sequence). The CDR3 covers 11 residues. Deletions cut 4 bases from V and 11 bases from J, with 11 bases between. The chain's CDR3 is CASSPGTKAFF. In DNA, the CDR3 is TGTGCCAGCAGCCCCGGGACGAAGGCTTTCTTT.